The TCR beta chain under discussion was sequenced for a study of T cells in Graves' hyperthyroidism and ophthalmopathy. Across the whole study: Blood from the periphery was taken at initial diagnosis, before any treatment.

Amplified TCR beta CDR3 regions derived from RNA transcripts. Primed by the HTBI set, a first-round RT-PCR was run on the TCR CDR3. Each CDR3 protein gets one entry after TCRdb re-called the multiplex PCR reads with MiXCR. The sample includes approximately 430,000 distinct CDR3 sequences, 15% to 19% seen only once; the top ten take 13% to 15%. The CDR3 length is 14 residues. Trimming took off 7 bases at V and 0 bases at J, with 12 bases between the two ends. Germline V gives CDR1 LNHDA, CDR2 SQIVND (reference sequence). Patients counted as stable if ophthalmopathy did not develop within 18 months. General study results and limits: Onset of ophthalmopathy came a median approximately 6 months after the model predicted it.

The table lists this clonotype with a few counts. The antigen remains undetermined. This receptor was taken from a woman aged 18-29 years with Graves' hyperthyroidism. The material sequenced was blood. V gene TRBV19 combines with J gene TRBJ1-1; D gene ambiguous. This CDR3 is CASTNLALNTEAFF. The CDR3 DNA is TGTGCCAGTACTAATTTGGCCCTGAACACTGAAGCTTTCTTT.